This T cell receptor (beta chain) was recorded in a study of blood T cell repertoires in COVID-19. Clones were read by immunoSEQ multiplex PCR, and TCRdb kept only the in-frame ones, dropping some. The table has about 500,000 clones, 87% seen once. The source material was PBMCs or T cells enriched from blood (not recorded which). The receptor's source is a woman between 18 and 29 years old who had recovered from COVID-19.

The CDR3 DNA follows: TGTGCCAGCAGTTCGACTAGCGGTACGAACAATGAGCAGTTCTTC. As protein: CASSSTSGTNNEQFF. The chain carries TRBV5-4 and TRBJ2-1; 9 bases fit TRBD2. The germline V gene encodes CDR1 SGHNT and CDR2 YYREEE (reference sequence). Unmatched junction bases numbered 8, after V lost 5 bases and J lost 5 bases. This CDR3 has 15 residues.